These T cell receptor beta chains were read from a single sample in a study of blood T cell repertoires in COVID-19. Clones were read by immunoSEQ multiplex PCR, and TCRdb kept only the in-frame ones, dropping some. The data contain about 230,000 clones, 83% of them singletons. The source material was peripheral blood. These receptors were taken from a woman aged 70-85 years with active or convalescent COVID-19. The CDR3 runs from the conserved cysteine through the conserved F or W. Each record gives: J gene, clone size, V gene, D gene, CDR3 DNA, CDR3 protein. The D gene is left open where the match is weak. The size of a clone is reported for some rows only, either as once, few or many, or as a class for expanded clones.

TRBJ2-1 | NA | TRBV19 | TRBD1 | TGTGCCAGTAGTCTAGGGACAGGGCGGCTTTTCTACAATGAGCAGTTCTTC | CASSLGTGRLFYNEQFF
TRBJ2-4 | NA | TRBV28 | NA | TGTGCCAGCAGTTTTTTGTACATGGCTACAGACAAAAACATTCAGTACTTC | CASSFLYMATDKNIQYF
TRBJ1-6 | NA | TRBV7-3 | NA | TGTGCCAGCAGCTTAGGACACAGTAATTCACCCCTCCACTTT | CASSLGHSNSPLHF
TRBJ2-5 | NA | TRBV11-3 | NA | TGTGCCAGCAGTTCCGACAGCAGAGAGACCCAGTACTTC | CASSSDSRETQYF
TRBJ1-1 | NA | TRBV11-3 | NA | TGTGCCAGCAGCACCCTCAGGGTTACTGAAGCTTTCTTT | CASSTLRVTEAFF
TRBJ2-7 | NA | TRBV5-1 | NA | TGCGCCAGCAGCTTGCGAGGAACCTACGAGCAGTACTTC | CASSLRGTYEQYF
TRBJ2-7 | few | TRBV5-1 | NA | TGCGCCAGCAGCTTGGGCCAGGTTCCTGAGTGGGAGCAGTACTTC | CASSLGQVPEWEQYF
TRBJ1-1 | NA | TRBV6-1 | TRBD1 | TGTGCCAGCAGTGAAGTGGACAGGGGGCCTGCTTTCTTT | CASSEVDRGPAFF
TRBJ2-7 | NA | TRBV5-1 | TRBD1 | TGCGCCAGCAGCGTGACAGGGTCCTCCTACGAGCAGTACTTC | CASSVTGSSYEQYF
TRBJ1-2 | NA | TRBV11-2 | NA | TGTGCCAGCAGCTACGGACTGAGCTATGGCTACACCTTC | CASSYGLSYGYTF
TRBJ2-7 | once | TRBV19 | NA | TGTGCCAGTAGTCTGTTCGGTGGGGCCTCCTACGAGCAGTACTTC | CASSLFGGASYEQYF
TRBJ2-5 | NA | TRBV7-8 | NA | TGTGCCAGCAGCTTAGGATCGGTCCAAGAGACCCAGTACTTC | CASSLGSVQETQYF
TRBJ2-1 | once | TRBV4-1 | TRBD2 | TGCGCCAGCAGCCAAACTAGCGGACCCTACAATGAGCAGTTCTTC | CASSQTSGPYNEQFF
TRBJ2-5 | NA | TRBV27 | NA | TGTGCCAGCAGCCCCAGGGCCTTAGAGACCCAGTACTTC | CASSPRALETQYF
TRBJ1-1 | NA | TRBV30 | NA | TGTGCCTGGAGTTTAACACAGGGATATAACACTGAAGCTTTCTTT | CAWSLTQGYNTEAFF
TRBJ1-2 | NA | TRBV5-1 | TRBD1 | TGCGCCAGCAGCTTGCCAGGACAGGGGGCGCTGGGCTACACCTTC | CASSLPGQGALGYTF
TRBJ1-1 | NA | TRBV14 | TRBD1 | TGTGCCAGCAGCCAAGAAATCGGGACAGACATGAACACTGAAGCTTTCTTT | CASSQEIGTDMNTEAFF
TRBJ2-3 | NA | TRBV5-4 | NA | TGTGCCAGCAGCTCAGCGGAGTACACAGATACGCAGTATTTT | CASSSAEYTDTQYF
TRBJ2-1 | NA | TRBV20-1 | NA | TGCAGTGCTATGTCAGGGTTCGAGCAGTTCTTC | CSAMSGFEQFF
TRBJ2-7 | once | TRBV6-5 | NA | TGTGCCAGCAGCCCCGAACCTGAGGAGACCTACGGGCAGTACTTC | CASSPEPEETYGQYF
TRBJ2-5 | NA | TRBV5-1 | TRBD1 | TGCGCCAGCAGCTTCGGACAGGGGAAAGAGACCCAGTACTTC | CASSFGQGKETQYF
TRBJ1-1 | NA | TRBV19 | NA | TGTGCCAGTAGTCCCGCCGGGGGAAACACTGAAGCTTTCTTT | CASSPAGGNTEAFF
TRBJ1-4 | few | TRBV15 | NA | TGTGCCACCAGCCGTGCGGAAGAAAAACTGTTTTTT | CATSRAEEKLFF
TRBJ2-7 | NA | TRBV4-2 | TRBD2 | TGTGCCAGCAGCCAACCTAGGAGTGGCGGGGGGTCCTACGAGCAGTACTTC | CASSQPRSGGGSYEQYF
TRBJ2-3 | few | TRBV20-1 | TRBD2 | TGCAGTGCTAGTGCACTAGCGGGGAACACAGATACGCAGTATTTT | CSASALAGNTDTQYF
TRBJ1-1 | NA | TRBV7-9 | NA | TGTGCCAGCAGCCCCCAAAACATGAACACTGAAGCTTTCTTT | CASSPQNMNTEAFF
TRBJ2-7 | once | TRBV7-8 | NA | TGTGCCAGCAGCTTAAGTCAAGGAGTTCGGCGCTACGAGCAGTACTTC | CASSLSQGVRRYEQYF
TRBJ2-1 | NA | TRBV15 | NA | TGTGCCACCGGGGGGGCCTTATACAATGAGCAGTTCTTC | CATGGALYNEQFF
TRBJ1-6 | NA | TRBV30 | TRBD1 | TGTGCCTGGAGATGGGACAGGGGTTCACCCCTCCACTTT | CAWRWDRGSPLHF
TRBJ1-1 | NA | TRBV10-3 | NA | TGTGCCATCAGCGGAGACTACCCGAACACTGAAGCTTTCTTT | CAISGDYPNTEAFF
TRBJ2-3 | NA | TRBV19 | NA | TGTGCCAGTAGTATAGCGCATCTAACAGATACGCAGTATTTT | CASSIAHLTDTQYF
TRBJ1-1 | NA | TRBV12-3/TRBV12-4 | NA | TGTGCCAGCAGTCTATATACCACTGAAGCTTTCTTT | CASSLYTTEAFF
TRBJ1-2 | NA | TRBV6-1 | TRBD1 | TGTGCCAGCAGTGATGACAGGGGGCTAAATGGCTACACCTTC | CASSDDRGLNGYTF
TRBJ2-1 | NA | TRBV5-1 | TRBD2 | TGCGCCAGCAGCTTGACGGGAGGGACCTACAATGAGCAGTTCTTC | CASSLTGGTYNEQFF
TRBJ2-1 | NA | TRBV9 | NA | TGTGCCAGCAGCGTTTCTAGCGACTCCTACAATGAGCAGTTCTTC | CASSVSSDSYNEQFF